This TCR beta chain was observed in a study of T cells after posttransplantation cyclophosphamide. Busulfan-fludarabine conditioning, marrow transplant, and cyclophosphamide on days +3 and +4 were administered. Sequencing was performed with immunoSEQ multiplex PCR; in TCRdb, only in-frame clones are kept and a portion is missing. The sample has 15,000 or so clones, roughly four fifths seen once; the top ten hold roughly 29%. Note on this clone: Its antigen is undetermined.

Whole-study results and caveats: Later blood repertoires were often dominated by clones from the donor CD8+ memory compartment.

CDR3 length equals 15 residues. CDR1 is MDHEN, CDR2 SYDVKM, per germline. Deletions cut 7 bases from V and 4 bases from J, with 19 bases between. J is TRBJ1-1 and V is TRBV28; no reliable D call. This receptor was obtained from a female patient in her thirties or forties who received an allogeneic stem cell transplant from a related donor, was CMV-positive, and had no GVHD. Among the T cells, some may be from the graft donor. The input for sequencing was CD8+ T cells sorted from PBMCs, taken 1,900 to 2,000 days after a stem cell transplant with posttransplant cyclophosphamide. Here the CDR3 DNA reads TGTGCCAGCAACCCCGAAGAGGTGGGGAGCACTGAAGCTTTCTTT. The encoded protein is CASNPEEVGSTEAFF.